This TCR beta chain was recovered during a study of shared clonotypes between healthy human individuals. Whole-study results and caveats: Expectations were that clonotype sharing among donors would be affected by sequencing depth. Roughly 5% of naive CD4 clonotypes were shared across a handful of donors. Researchers sampled blood only, noting tissue repertoires likely differ.

In regard to this clone: The antigen is unknown.

Germline-derived CDR1 and CDR2 are SEHNR and FQNEAQ (reference sequence). V shed 7 bases and J shed 0 bases, with 13 bases lying between them. This CDR3 is 15 amino acids long. CD8 memory was a combination of CD45RO+ cells and CCR7-negative CD45RA+ TemRA cells. The table came from immunoSEQ multiplex PCR; TCRdb's copy has only in-frame clones and leaves some out. The sample yields around 100,000 clones, roughly 66% seen once. This rearrangement joins TRBV7-9 to TRBJ2-1; tentative D call: TRBD2 (6 bases). The sequenced material came from memory CD8+ T cells sorted from blood. The subset was: CD45RO+ cells pooled with CCR7-negative TemRA cells. This receptor was taken from a woman in her 30s in good health. CDR3 DNA sequence: TGTGCCAGCACAACAGCGGGCCTCTCCTACAATGAGCAGTTCTTC. Translating gives CASTTAGLSYNEQFF. Filled out from reference TRBV7-9 and TRBJ2-1, the complete variable domain reads DTGVSQNPRHKITKRGQNVTFRCDPISEHNRLYWYRQTLGQGPEFLTYFQNEAQLEKSRLLSDRFSAERPKGSFSTLEIQRTEQGDSAMYLCASTTAGLSYNEQFFGPGTRLTVL.